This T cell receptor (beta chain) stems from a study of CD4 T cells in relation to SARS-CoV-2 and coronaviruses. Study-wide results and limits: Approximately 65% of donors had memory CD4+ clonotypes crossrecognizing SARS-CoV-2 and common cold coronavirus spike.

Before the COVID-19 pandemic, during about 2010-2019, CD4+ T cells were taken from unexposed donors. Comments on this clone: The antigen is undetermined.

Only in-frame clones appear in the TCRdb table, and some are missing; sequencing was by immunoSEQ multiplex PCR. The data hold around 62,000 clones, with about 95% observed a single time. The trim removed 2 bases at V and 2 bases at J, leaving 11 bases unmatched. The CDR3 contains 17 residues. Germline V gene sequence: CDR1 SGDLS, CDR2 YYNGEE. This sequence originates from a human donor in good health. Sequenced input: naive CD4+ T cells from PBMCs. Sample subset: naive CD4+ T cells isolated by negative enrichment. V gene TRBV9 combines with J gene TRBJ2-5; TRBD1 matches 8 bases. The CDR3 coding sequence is TGTGCCAGCAGCGTGGGCCCTGACAGGGGCCAACAAGAGACCCAGTACTTC. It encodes CASSVGPDRGQQETQYF.